This record concerns one T cell receptor beta chain sequence. Other nucleotide sequences in the sample specify the same CDR3. V lost 3 bases, J lost 5 bases, and 10 bases lay in between. Germline assignment: CDR1 SQVTM and CDR2 ANQGSEA. The CDR3 loop spans 12 amino acids. The protocol was immunoSEQ multiplex PCR, while the TCRdb copy is restricted to in-frame clones and leaves out a portion. The sample contains about 28,000 clones, just under 75% of which appear only once. The sample originates from a study of early stage breast cancer tumors. Sequencing was performed on blood. V gene TRBV29-1 combines with J gene TRBJ2-5; possibly TRBD2 for D (5 bases). The sequence was obtained from a person aged 35-50 years with breast cancer. This chain's CDR3 is CSVDRGRETQYF. For the CDR3, the DNA is TGCAGCGTTGACCGGGGTCGGGAGACCCAGTACTTC.